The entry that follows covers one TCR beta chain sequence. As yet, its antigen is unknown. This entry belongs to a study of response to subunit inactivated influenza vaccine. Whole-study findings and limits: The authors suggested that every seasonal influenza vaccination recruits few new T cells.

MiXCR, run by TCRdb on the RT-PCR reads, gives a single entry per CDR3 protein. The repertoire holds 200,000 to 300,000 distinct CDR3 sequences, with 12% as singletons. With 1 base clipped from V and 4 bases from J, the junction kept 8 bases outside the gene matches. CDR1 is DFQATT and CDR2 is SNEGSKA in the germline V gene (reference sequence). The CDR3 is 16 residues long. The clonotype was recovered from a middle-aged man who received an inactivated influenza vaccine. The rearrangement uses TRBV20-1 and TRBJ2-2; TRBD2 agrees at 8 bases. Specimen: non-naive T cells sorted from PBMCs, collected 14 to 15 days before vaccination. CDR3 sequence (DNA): TGCAGTGCTAGAGCTCGCGGGAGGTCTAGCACCGGGGAGCTGTTTTTT. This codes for CSARARGRSSTGELFF.